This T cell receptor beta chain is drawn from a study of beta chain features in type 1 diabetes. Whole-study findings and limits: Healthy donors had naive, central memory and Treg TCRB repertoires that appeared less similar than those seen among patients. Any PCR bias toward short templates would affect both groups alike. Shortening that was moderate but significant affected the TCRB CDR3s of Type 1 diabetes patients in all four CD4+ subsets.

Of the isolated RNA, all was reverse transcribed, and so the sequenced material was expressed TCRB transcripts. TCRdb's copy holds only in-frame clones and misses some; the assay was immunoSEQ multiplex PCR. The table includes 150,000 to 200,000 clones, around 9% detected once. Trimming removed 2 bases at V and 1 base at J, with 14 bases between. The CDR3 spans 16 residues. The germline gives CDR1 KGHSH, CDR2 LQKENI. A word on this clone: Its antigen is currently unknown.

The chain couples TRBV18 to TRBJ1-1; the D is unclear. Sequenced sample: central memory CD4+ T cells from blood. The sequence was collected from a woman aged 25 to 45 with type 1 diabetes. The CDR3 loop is CASSPNSAAWNTEAFF. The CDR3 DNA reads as TGTGCCAGCTCACCAAATAGCGCAGCGTGGAACACTGAAGCTTTCTTT.